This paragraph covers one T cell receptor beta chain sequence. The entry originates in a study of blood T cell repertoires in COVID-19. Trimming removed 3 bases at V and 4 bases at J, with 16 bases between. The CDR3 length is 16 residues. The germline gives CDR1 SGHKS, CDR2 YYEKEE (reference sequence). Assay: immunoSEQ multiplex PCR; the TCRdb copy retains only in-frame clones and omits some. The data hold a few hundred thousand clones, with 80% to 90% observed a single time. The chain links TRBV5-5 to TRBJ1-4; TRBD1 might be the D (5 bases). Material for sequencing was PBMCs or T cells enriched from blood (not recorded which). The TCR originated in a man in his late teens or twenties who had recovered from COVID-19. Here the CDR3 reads CASSYKSGTLNEKLFF. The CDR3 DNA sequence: TGTGCCAGCAGCTATAAGAGCGGGACCCTTAATGAAAAACTGTTTTTT.